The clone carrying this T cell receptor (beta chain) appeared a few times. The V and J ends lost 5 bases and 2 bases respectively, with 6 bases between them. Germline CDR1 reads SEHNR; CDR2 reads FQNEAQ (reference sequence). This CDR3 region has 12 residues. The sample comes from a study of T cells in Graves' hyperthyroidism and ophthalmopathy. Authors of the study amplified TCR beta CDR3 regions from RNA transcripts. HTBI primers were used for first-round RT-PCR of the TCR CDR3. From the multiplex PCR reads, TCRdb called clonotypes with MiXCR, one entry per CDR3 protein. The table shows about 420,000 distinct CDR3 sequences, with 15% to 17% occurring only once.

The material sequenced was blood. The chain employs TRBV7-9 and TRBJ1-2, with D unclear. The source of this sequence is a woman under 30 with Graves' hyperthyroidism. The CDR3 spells CASSLENYGYTF. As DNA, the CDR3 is TGTGCCAGCAGCCTTGAAAACTATGGCTACACCTTC. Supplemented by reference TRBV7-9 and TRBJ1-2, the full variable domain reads DTGVSQNPRHKITKRGQNVTFRCDPISEHNRLYWYRQTLGQGPEFLTYFQNEAQLEKSRLLSDRFSAERPKGSFSTLEIQRTEQGDSAMYLCASSLENYGYTFGSGTRLTVV.